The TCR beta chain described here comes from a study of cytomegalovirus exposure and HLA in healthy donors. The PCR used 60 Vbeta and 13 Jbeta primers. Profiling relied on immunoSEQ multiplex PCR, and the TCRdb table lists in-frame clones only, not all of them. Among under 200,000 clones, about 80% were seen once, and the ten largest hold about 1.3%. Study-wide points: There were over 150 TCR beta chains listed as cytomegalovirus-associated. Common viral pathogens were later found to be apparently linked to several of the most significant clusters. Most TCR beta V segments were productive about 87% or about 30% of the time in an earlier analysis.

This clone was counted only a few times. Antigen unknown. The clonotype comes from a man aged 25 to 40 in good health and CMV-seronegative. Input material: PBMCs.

In nucleotides, the CDR3 is TGTGCCAGCAGTTTATCCACGGGACTCTTTATCAAGGCCCAGCATTTT. Encoded protein: CASSLSTGLFIKAQHF. The chain uses TRBV28 and TRBJ1-5; possibly TRBD1 for D (5 bases). Trimming left V 1 base short and J 11 bases short, with 21 bases between. Per germline, CDR1 MDHEN and CDR2 SYDVKM. The CDR3 is 16 amino acids.